This TCR beta chain originates from a study of cytomegalovirus exposure and HLA in healthy donors. It was the approximately 130-subject validation cohort, separate from the 666-subject first cohort, to which the donors belonged. Looked up from germline, CDR1 is KGHSH and CDR2 is LQKENI. The CDR3 totals 15 residues. V gave up 3 bases and J gave up 2 bases, with 12 bases separating them. As regards this clone: Antigen unknown.

Findings of the study overall: Many donors carried some public TCRs, although rarity characterized most TCR sequences.

The assay was immunoSEQ multiplex PCR, and TCRdb's table has in-frame clones only and misses some. The sample consists of roughly 150,000 clones, 80% to 90% of them appearing once. The sequence was collected from a woman aged 18-30 years in good health and CMV-seronegative. Sequencing used PBMCs. V is TRBV18 and J is TRBJ2-3; weak D call: TRBD1 (6 bases). CDR3 loop: CASSPSNRVTDTQYF. The CDR3 DNA reads TGTGCCAGCTCACCTTCCAACAGGGTCACAGATACGCAGTATTTT.